Detailed here is one T cell receptor (beta chain). The sample is drawn from a study of radiotherapy plus CTLA-4 blockade in lung cancer. TCRdb's copy holds only in-frame clones and misses some; the assay was immunoSEQ multiplex PCR. The sample yields tens of thousands of clones, around 81% seen once. CDR1 is LNHDA and CDR2 is SQIVND in the germline V gene (reference sequence). J gave up 4 bases and V 3 bases, and 4 bases lay outside the gene matches. The CDR3 spans 14 residues. This TCR came from a human donor with non-small cell lung cancer who had a partial response to radiotherapy plus ipilimumab. Some clones in this sample may be carry-over from other donors' samples. This chain joins TRBV19 and TRBJ2-3; 7 nucleotides match TRBD2. Here the sequenced sample was peripheral blood, taken from a patient treated with radiotherapy plus ipilimumab. DNA for the CDR3: TGTGCCAGTAGTATGCCTGGACTAGCAGATACGCAGTATTTT. Translation gives CASSMPGLADTQYF.